This is a list of T cell receptor beta chains from one sample in a study of blood T cell repertoires in COVID-19. The protocol was immunoSEQ multiplex PCR, while the TCRdb copy is restricted to in-frame clones and leaves out a portion. The sample contains some 97,000 clones, approximately 86% of which appear only once. Material: peripheral blood. These receptors came from a human donor in a cohort sampled during active COVID-19. Both conserved end residues are part of each CDR3. D genes are given only for firm matches. Clone size is stated in some rows and not others, as once, few, many or a class when expanded.

abundance | j_gene | v_gene | d_gene | CDR3aa | CDR3nt
- | TRBJ1-5 | TRBV5-4 | TRBD1 | CASSRGQYSNQPQHF | TGTGCCAGCAGCAGGGGACAGTATTCCAATCAGCCCCAGCATTTT
- | TRBJ1-1 | TRBV27 | - | CASRFDPSTEAFF | TGTGCCAGCAGGTTCGATCCCAGTACTGAAGCTTTCTTT
- | TRBJ2-2 | TRBV5-6 | TRBD1 | CASGELRSTGEGELFF | TGTGCCAGCGGTGAGCTTCGTTCTACAGGGGAAGGGGAGCTGTTTTTT
few | TRBJ2-2 | TRBV19 | TRBD2 | CASRKRELVGELFF | TGTGCCAGTAGGAAGCGGGAGTTGGTCGGGGAGCTGTTTTTT
- | TRBJ2-1 | TRBV19 | - | CASRRRERDEQFF | TGTGCCAGCCGGCGGAGGGAGAGGGATGAGCAGTTCTTC
- | TRBJ2-7 | TRBV6-5 | - | CASSPTRGYEQYF | TGTGCCAGCAGCCCCACCAGGGGCTACGAGCAGTACTTC
- | TRBJ1-3 | TRBV11-2 | TRBD1 | CASSPRPGTGPGNTIYF | TGTGCCAGCAGCCCGCGGCCCGGGACAGGGCCCGGAAACACCATATATTTT
- | TRBJ2-7 | TRBV3-1/TRBV3-2 | TRBD1 | CASSRTGARVYEQYF | TGTGCCAGCAGCCGAACAGGGGCCAGGGTCTACGAGCAGTACTTC
- | TRBJ2-7 | TRBV5-1 | TRBD1 | CASTWGQGNYEQYF | TGCGCCAGCACCTGGGGACAGGGGAACTACGAGCAGTACTTC
- | TRBJ2-1 | TRBV7-3 | - | CASSLTLYDEQFF | TGTGCCAGCAGCTTAACCCTGTATGATGAGCAGTTCTTC
- | TRBJ2-1 | TRBV7-3 | TRBD2 | CASSLPRTSGNNEQFF | TGTGCCAGCAGCTTACCCCGGACTAGCGGAAACAATGAGCAGTTCTTC
- | TRBJ2-7 | TRBV27 | - | CASSLTRDPYEQYF | TGTGCCAGCAGTCTCACCAGGGATCCCTACGAGCAGTACTTC
few | TRBJ2-7 | TRBV9 | TRBD2 | CASSVGWDYRGSYEQYF | TGTGCCAGCAGCGTAGGGTGGGACTACCGGGGCTCCTACGAGCAGTACTTC
- | TRBJ2-1 | TRBV9 | - | CASSVVHRGNLLPHEQFF | TGTGCCAGCAGCGTAGTTCATCGGGGTAACCTCCTCCCTCATGAGCAGTTCTTC
- | TRBJ2-1 | TRBV7-6 | TRBD2 | CASSLRAGGPYNEQFF | TGTGCCAGCAGCTTAAGAGCGGGAGGGCCCTACAATGAGCAGTTCTTC
once | TRBJ2-3 | TRBV5-1 | TRBD2 | CASSEGLAGPFTDTQYF | TGCGCCAGCAGCGAGGGACTAGCGGGCCCATTCACAGATACGCAGTATTTT
- | TRBJ2-5 | TRBV28 | TRBD2 | CASSLRGGQETQYF | TGTGCCAGCAGTTTACGGGGGGGGCAAGAGACCCAGTACTTC
- | TRBJ2-5 | TRBV2 | TRBD2 | CASSRVAGVETQYF | TGTGCCAGCAGTCGGGTAGCGGGAGTAGAGACCCAGTACTTC
- | TRBJ2-5 | TRBV4-1 | - | CASSQVGRGYPQETQYF | TGCGCCAGCAGCCAAGTCGGCAGGGGATATCCTCAAGAGACCCAGTACTTC
few | TRBJ1-1 | TRBV30 | - | CAWSQTVREAFF | TGTGCCTGGAGTCAAACCGTGAGGGAAGCTTTCTTT
- | TRBJ2-7 | TRBV7-2 | - | CASSLSQVFMGYEQYF | TGTGCCAGCAGCTTATCGCAGGTCTTTATGGGCTACGAGCAGTACTTC
- | TRBJ2-1 | TRBV24-1 | TRBD1 | CATSFTGAPEGEQFF | TGTGCCACCAGCTTTACAGGGGCCCCAGAAGGAGAGCAGTTCTTC